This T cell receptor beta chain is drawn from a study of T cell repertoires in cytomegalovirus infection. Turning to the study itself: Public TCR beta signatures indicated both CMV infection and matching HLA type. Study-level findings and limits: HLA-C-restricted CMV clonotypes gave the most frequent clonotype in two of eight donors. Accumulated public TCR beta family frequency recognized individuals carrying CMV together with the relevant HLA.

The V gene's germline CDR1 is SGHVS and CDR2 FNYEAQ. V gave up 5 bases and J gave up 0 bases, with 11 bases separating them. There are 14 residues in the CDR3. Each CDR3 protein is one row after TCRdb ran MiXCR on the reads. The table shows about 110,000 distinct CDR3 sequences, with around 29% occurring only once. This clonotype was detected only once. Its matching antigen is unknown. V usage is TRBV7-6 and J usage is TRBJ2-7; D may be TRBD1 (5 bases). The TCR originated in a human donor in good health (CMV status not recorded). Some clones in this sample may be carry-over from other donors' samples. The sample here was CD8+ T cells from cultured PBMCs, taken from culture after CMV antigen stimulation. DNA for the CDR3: TGTGCCAGCAGCCATAGACAGAGCTCCTACGAGCAGTACTTC. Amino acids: CASSHRQSSYEQYF.